The T cell receptor (beta chain) under discussion was sequenced for a study of CD8+ T cells in alopecia areata. About the study: Those treated were given oral tofacitinib at 5 to 10 mg twice daily. Overall study results and limits: Tofacitinib significantly reduced both scalp clonality and expanded CD8+ clones among the top 100. Higher clonality was seen in lesional scalp than in normal scalp, especially in alopecia totalis/universalis. In scalp and blood, many expanded lesional clones persisted during tofacitinib.

As regards this clone: What it binds is unknown.

Germline V gives CDR1 SNHLY, CDR2 FYNNEI. Trimming took off 6 bases at V and 4 bases at J, with 13 bases between the two ends. The CDR3 covers 14 residues. Treatment noted: oral pan-JAK inhibitor, 5-10 mg twice daily. cDNA reverse transcribed from extracted RNA served as the sequencing template. This table comes from immunoSEQ multiplex PCR, and its TCRdb copy is limited to in-frame clones, with some not included. The sample shows 100,000 to 130,000 clones, around 84% of them seen only once. This rearrangement joins TRBV2 to TRBJ1-3; TRBD1 is a possible D gene (5 bases). This clonotype originated in a human donor with alopecia areata. This material consisted of CD8+ T cells sorted from blood, taken at week 24, from a patient treated with tofacitinib. The CDR3 region has the DNA TGTGCCAGCAGGACCGGGACGGGCGGAAACACCATATATTTT. Its translation: CASRTGTGGNTIYF.